The T cell receptor (beta chain) described here comes from a study of identical twins. General observations from the study: Cord blood beta clonotypes present at high abundance carried fewer insertions; no such pattern appeared in memory repertoires.

A universal primer binding site was introduced by template switching. The final cDNA contained unique molecular identifiers. TCRdb re-called the 5' RACE reads with MiXCR, one entry per CDR3 protein. The table records about 210,000 distinct CDR3 sequences, roughly a tenth of them present only once. As concerns this clonotype: What it binds is unknown.

The CDR3 length is 16 residues. Germline loops: CDR1 LGHDT, CDR2 YNNKEL (reference sequence). The V end was cut by 5 bases, the J end by 0 bases, with 14 bases between. The sequenced sample consisted of memory (CD45RO+) T cells sorted from blood. The chain couples TRBV3-1 to TRBJ2-1; D call uncertain. This receptor was obtained from a woman aged 18-35 years in good health. In DNA form, the CDR3 reads TGTGCCAGCAGCTGGACGCAGGCACCCTCCTACAATGAGCAGTTCTTC. Translated, it gives CASSWTQAPSYNEQFF.